A single sample gave rise to the 30 T cell receptor beta chains below, sequenced in a study of T cells in Graves' hyperthyroidism and ophthalmopathy. Amplification of TCR beta CDR3 regions was performed using RNA transcripts as template. First-round RT-PCR with HTBI primers amplified the TCR CDR3 region. TCRdb re-called the multiplex PCR reads through MiXCR, storing one row per CDR3 protein. The table has more than 550,000 distinct CDR3 sequences, over 40% seen once; the top ten hold roughly 6.5%. Sequenced input: peripheral blood or thyroid tissue (not recorded which). The receptors shown here come from an adult man with Graves' disease, either hyperthyroidism or ophthalmopathy (not recorded which).

The chain is built from TRBV20-1 and TRBJ2-5, with D perhaps TRBD2 (6 bases). The CDR3 has 16 amino acids. Germline V CDR1 and CDR2: DFQATT, SNEGSKA (reference sequence). V was cut by 0 bases and J by 5 bases, with 19 bases left in between. CDR3 sequence: CSARDGIAEPSETQYF. CDR3 DNA sequence: TGCAGTGCTAGAGATGGAATAGCGGAACCCTCTGAGACCCAGTACTTC.

V and J are TRBV29-1 and TRBJ1-2; D may be TRBD1 (5 bases). Germline V gene sequence: CDR1 SQVTM, CDR2 ANQGSEA. The CDR3 sequence is 11 residues long. The germline V and J ends were trimmed by 8 bases and 7 bases, with 14 bases remaining between them. CDR3 sequence reads: CSITTVFGYTF. CDR3 sequence (DNA): TGCAGCATTACGACAGTCTTTGGCTACACCTTC.

This clonotype occurred many times. The V call is TRBV7-8, the J call TRBJ1-5, with a weak D call TRBD1 (6 bases). Deletions cut 5 bases from V and 3 bases from J, with 11 bases between. Per germline, CDR1 SGHVS and CDR2 FQNEAQ. The CDR3 has 14 residues. CDR3 residues: CASSLRGTNQPQHF. CDR3 bases: TGTGCCAGCAGCCTCAGGGGAACCAATCAGCCCCAGCATTTT.

DNA of the CDR3: TGTGCCAGCAGTGGGGGGTTGGGAGCCTACGAGCAGTACTTC. It specifies CASSGGLGAYEQYF. V and J are TRBV2 and TRBJ2-7; D may correspond to TRBD1 or TRBD2 (5 bases each). This CDR3 is 14 amino acids long. Germline CDR1 is SNHLY and CDR2 is FYNNEI. Deletions cut 4 bases from V and 2 bases from J, with 12 bases between.

This clonotype was counted only a few times. The gene calls are TRBV2 and TRBJ1-5; D is undetermined. This CDR3 contains 20 residues. Germline-derived CDR1 and CDR2 are SNHLY and FYNNEI. Trimming cost V 4 bases and J 0 bases, with 25 bases left between them. This CDR3 is CASSAKASSTQNYSNQPQHF. The CDR3 coding sequence is TGTGCCAGCAGTGCAAAGGCTAGCAGCACCCAAAATTATAGCAATCAGCCCCAGCATTTT.

The genes are TRBV7-8 and TRBJ1-2, with 7 bases matching TRBD1. Germline V gene sequence: CDR1 SGHVS, CDR2 FQNEAQ. The CDR3 spans 14 residues. The V gene end was trimmed by 5 bases and the J gene end by 3 bases; junction bases not matched to a gene: 6. The DNA for the CDR3 is TGTGCCAGCAGCCTCCAGGGGGTACACTATGGCTACACCTTC. It encodes CASSLQGVHYGYTF.

The V gene is TRBV10-3, the J gene TRBJ1-2; D unclear. Deletions cut 4 bases from V and 4 bases from J, with 13 bases between. The CDR3 is 14 amino acids. From germline, CDR1 is ENHRY and CDR2 SYGVKD. Here the CDR3 DNA reads TGTGCCATCAGTGGGGGAGGGCAGATCTATGGCTACACCTTC. Its protein is CAISGGGQIYGYTF.

The chain has TRBV2 and TRBJ2-7, with 8 positions matching TRBD1. Near its end, the DNA agrees better with TRBJ2-1, so the J call may be wrong. Germline assignment: CDR1 SNHLY and CDR2 FYNNEI. CDR3 length: 13 residues. CDR3: CASSWTGTGEQFF. The CDR3 bases are TGTGCCAGCAGTTGGACAGGGACCGGTGAGCAGTTCTTC.

The genes are TRBV15 and TRBJ2-7; perhaps TRBD1 as D (5 bases). V was trimmed by 0 bases and J by 5 bases, leaving 20 bases between them. Germline V CDR1 and CDR2: LNHNV, YYDKDF (reference sequence). This CDR3 is 17 amino acids long. CDR3 nucleotide sequence: TGTGCCACCAGCAGAGATTTGAGCAGGGTATTAGTAGACGAGCAGTACTTC. This translates into CATSRDLSRVLVDEQYF. Full variable domain (rest looked up from reference TRBV15 and TRBJ2-7): DAMVIQNPRYQVTQFGKPVTLSCSQTLNHNVMYWYQQKSSQAPKLLFHYYDKDFNNEADTPDNFQSRRPNTSFCFLDIRSPGLGDTAMYLCATSRDLSRVLVDEQYFGPGTRLTVT.

This sequence joins TRBV9 and TRBJ1-2; TRBD1 might be the D (5 bases). The germline gives CDR1 SGDLS, CDR2 YYNGEE. This CDR3 comprises 9 residues. The CDR3 coding sequence is TGTGCTAGAGCAGGGGGCTACACCTTC. Translated, it gives CARAGGYTF.

In its sample, this clonotype was seen a few times. The chain combines TRBV20-1 with TRBJ2-5; TRBD1 matches 7 bases. Germline CDR1 DFQATT, CDR2 SNEGSKA (reference sequence). CDR3 length equals 13 residues. The V gene end was trimmed by 1 base and the J gene end by 2 bases; junction bases not matched to a gene: 1. CDR3 residues: CSARAGQQETQYF. The CDR3, as DNA: TGCAGTGCTAGAGCGGGACAGCAAGAGACCCAGTACTTC.

The chain is built from TRBV7-9 and TRBJ2-2; the D is unclear. Trimming left V 2 bases short and J 0 bases short, with 7 bases between. From germline, CDR1 is SEHNR and CDR2 FQNEAQ (reference sequence). There are 15 residues in the CDR3. This chain's CDR3 is CASSLSRTNTGELFF. CDR3 DNA: TGTGCCAGCAGCTTATCACGAACGAACACCGGGGAGCTGTTTTTT.

Details on this clonotype: A much bigger clone sits one base away, suggesting this may be a read error. V is TRBV7-8 and J is TRBJ1-2; D is uncertain. The CDR3 is made up of 13 amino acids. V lost 1 base and J lost 2, with 5 bases in between. Germline V gives CDR1 SGHVS, CDR2 FQNEAQ. CDR3 sequence: CASSLVQNYGYTF. DNA of the CDR3: TGTGCCAGCAGCTTAGTGCAGAACTATGGCTACACCTTC.

The chain has TRBV28 and TRBJ1-6; the match to TRBD1 covers 11 bases. The germline V gene has CDR1 MDHEN and CDR2 SYDVKM. CDR3 length: 15 amino acids. V was pared by 5 bases and J by 9 bases, with 6 bases of the junction left unmatched. The CDR3 protein is CASSRRTGGGSPLHF. As DNA, the CDR3 is TGTGCCAGCAGTCGACGGACAGGGGGCGGTTCACCCCTCCACTTT.

CDR3 loop: CATSSQLRGRGYTF. CDR3 sequence (DNA): TGTGCCACCAGCAGTCAGCTCAGGGGACGTGGCTACACCTTC. The chain has TRBV15 and TRBJ1-2; D is possibly TRBD1 (6 bases). From germline, CDR1 is LNHNV and CDR2 YYDKDF (reference sequence). Trimming took off 3 bases at V and 7 bases at J, with 15 bases between the two ends. This CDR3 spans 14 amino acids. The whole variable domain, remainder taken from reference TRBV15 and TRBJ1-2, is DAMVIQNPRYQVTQFGKPVTLSCSQTLNHNVMYWYQQKSSQAPKLLFHYYDKDFNNEADTPDNFQSRRPNTSFCFLDIRSPGLGDTAMYLCATSSQLRGRGYTFGSGTRLTVV.

V is TRBV4-3 and J is TRBJ1-1; 8 bases are shared with TRBD1. Trimming cost V 4 bases and J 5 bases; bases outside gene matches: 12. Germline CDR1 and CDR2: LGHNA and YSLEER. The CDR3 sequence is 16 residues long. The CDR3, as DNA: TGCGCCAGCAGCCCCATCCCAGGGGGCGCGGGGACTGAAGCTTTCTTT. Its protein product is CASSPIPGGAGTEAFF.

This clonotype was detected a few times. V is TRBV7-8 and J is TRBJ1-5; 7 nucleotides line up with TRBD1. V lost 5 bases and J lost 9; bases outside the gene matches: 13. Germline CDR1 is SGHVS and CDR2 is FQNEAQ. CDR3 length: 15 residues. The CDR3 region is CASSLMRTGVWPQHF. Written as DNA, the CDR3 is TGTGCCAGCAGCCTGATGCGGACAGGCGTGTGGCCCCAGCATTTT.

This clonotype was seen only a few times. The V call is TRBV6-5, the J call TRBJ1-1, with no clear D. The germline V gene encodes CDR1 MNHEY and CDR2 SVGAGI. V lost 2 bases and J lost 4, with 11 bases in between. The CDR3 is 14 residues long. CDR3 amino acids: CASSYRPRSTEAFF. Here the CDR3 DNA reads TGTGCCAGCAGTTACAGGCCGAGAAGCACTGAAGCTTTCTTT.

This clonotype was recorded at least ten times. The rearrangement joins TRBV7-9 to TRBJ1-5, with no clear D. Germline CDR1 reads SEHNR; CDR2 reads FQNEAQ (reference sequence). Trimming pared 1 base from V and 9 bases from J, leaving 10 bases between. The CDR3 is made up of 13 amino acids. The CDR3 DNA is TGTGCCAGCAGCTTAGGGGCCGACGGGCCCCAGCATTTT. Its translation is CASSLGADGPQHF.

The rearrangement joins TRBV30 to TRBJ1-2, with a possible D match to TRBD1 (6 bases). The CDR3 runs to 15 residues. Looked up from germline, CDR1 is GTSNPN and CDR2 is SVGIG (reference sequence). Trimming took 3 bases from V and 4 from J, leaving 18 bases between them. The CDR3 DNA follows: TGTGCCTGGAGCCTCAACGCAGGGGCTACCTATGGCTACACCTTC. Its translation is CAWSLNAGATYGYTF.

The chain combines TRBV5-1 with TRBJ2-7; 8 bases align to TRBD1. Germline-derived CDR1 and CDR2 are SGHRS and YFSETQ. The J segment lost 3 bases and the V segment lost 4 bases, leaving 6 bases of the junction unmatched. The CDR3 loop spans 14 amino acids. The CDR3 is CASSRTGTGYEQYF. CDR3 DNA: TGCGCCAGCAGCCGGACAGGGACGGGCTACGAGCAGTACTTC.

The gene calls are TRBV7-9 and TRBJ2-1; no definite D call. Germline CDR1 SEHNR, CDR2 FQNEAQ (reference sequence). The CDR3 sequence is 13 residues long. Trimming pared 2 bases from V and 5 bases from J, leaving 7 bases between. This chain's CDR3 is CASSLLRNNEQFF. The CDR3 DNA reads as TGTGCCAGCAGCTTACTGCGGAACAATGAGCAGTTCTTC.

The chain combines TRBV11-1 with TRBJ1-2; no definite D call. The germline CDR1 and CDR2 sequences are SGHAT and FQDESV (reference sequence). This CDR3 region has 9 residues. V was clipped by 1 base and J by 14 bases, with 5 bases between them. As DNA, the CDR3 is TGTGCCAGCAGCTTAGACCGGACCTTC. Encoded protein: CASSLDRTF.

The chain combines TRBV20-1 with TRBJ2-5; D gene unclear. CDR1 DFQATT and CDR2 SNEGSKA come from the germline V gene (reference sequence). This CDR3 is 14 amino acids long. Trimming removed 3 bases from V and 1 base from J, with 12 bases in between. CDR3 protein: CSASLAARQETQYF. In nucleotides, the CDR3 is TGCAGTGCTAGCTTGGCGGCCCGCCAAGAGACCCAGTACTTC.

CDR3 DNA: TGCAGTGCTTGCCCACAGGGTCATTCTGGAAACACCATATATTTT. The encoded protein is CSACPQGHSGNTIYF. The rearrangement joins TRBV20-1 to TRBJ1-3; the D gene is possibly TRBD1 (6 bases). The V gene's germline CDR1 is DFQATT and CDR2 SNEGSKA (reference sequence). The CDR3 is 15 amino acids. Trimming cost V 5 bases and J 1 base, with 15 bases left between them.

In this sample, this clonotype turned up a few times. The chain combines TRBV11-2 with TRBJ1-2; no reliable D call. Per germline, CDR1 SGHAT and CDR2 FQNNGV. Between the trimmed V and J ends, which lost 8 bases and 4 bases, there was a span of 23 bases. The CDR3 is 16 amino acids. Here the CDR3 reads CASGLPGSGRGYGYTF. The CDR3 DNA reads TGTGCCAGCGGCCTTCCGGGTTCTGGACGGGGCTATGGCTACACCTTC.

This clonotype was detected ten times or more. The rearrangement uses TRBV12-3 or TRBV12-4 and TRBJ2-5; the D is unclear. Trimming took 6 bases from V and 4 from J, leaving 9 bases between them. The CDR3 is made up of 12 amino acids. CDR3: CASSATRETQYF. CDR3 coding DNA: TGTGCCAGCAGCGCTACAAGAGAGACCCAGTACTTC.

This chain links TRBV5-1 with TRBJ1-4, with D hard to call. V was clipped by 4 bases and J by 8 bases, with 12 bases between them. The CDR3 covers 13 residues. The V gene's germline CDR1 is SGHRS and CDR2 YFSETQ. CDR3 nucleotides: TGCGCCAGCAGCCTTAATTTCGGGGAAAAACTGTTTTTT. Translating it yields CASSLNFGEKLFF.

In its sample, this clonotype was seen a few times. Germline and junction disagree at one end, which may indicate a read error. This chain connects TRBV10-2 to TRBJ1-1; the match to TRBD1 covers 9 bases. The CDR3 is 15 residues long. Germline CDR1 reads WSHSY; CDR2 reads SAAADI. CDR3: CAWSLTGGLNTEAFF. For the CDR3, the DNA is TGTGCCTGGAGTCTCACAGGGGGCCTGAACACTGAAGCTTTCTTT.

Worth noting for this clonotype: Since a much larger clone is just one base distant, this may be a read error. The chain links TRBV20-1 to TRBJ2-7; tentative D call: TRBD1 (6 bases). From germline, CDR1 is DFQATT and CDR2 SNEGSKA (reference sequence). The CDR3 has 14 amino acids. Here the CDR3 DNA reads TGCAGTGCTAGAGCGACGGGACATTACTACGAGCGGTACTTC. Translating gives CSARATGHYYERYF.